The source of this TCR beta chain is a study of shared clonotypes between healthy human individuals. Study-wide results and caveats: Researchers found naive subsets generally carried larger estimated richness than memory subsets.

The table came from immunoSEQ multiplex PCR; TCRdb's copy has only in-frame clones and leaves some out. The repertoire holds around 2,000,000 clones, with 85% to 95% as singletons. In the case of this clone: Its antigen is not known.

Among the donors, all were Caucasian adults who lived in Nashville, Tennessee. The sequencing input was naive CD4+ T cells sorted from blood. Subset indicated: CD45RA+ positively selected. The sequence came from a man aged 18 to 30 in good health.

This chain's CDR3 is CASSQPGGQGQRETQYF. As DNA, the CDR3 is TGTGCCAGCAGCCAACCCGGGGGACAGGGGCAACGAGAGACCCAGTACTTC. The chain carries TRBV4-2 and TRBJ2-5, with 10 bases identical to TRBD1. V gave up 2 bases and J gave up 4 bases; unmatched junction bases: 10. Germline V gene lookup returns CDR1 LGHNA and CDR2 YNFKEQ. The CDR3 is 17 residues long.